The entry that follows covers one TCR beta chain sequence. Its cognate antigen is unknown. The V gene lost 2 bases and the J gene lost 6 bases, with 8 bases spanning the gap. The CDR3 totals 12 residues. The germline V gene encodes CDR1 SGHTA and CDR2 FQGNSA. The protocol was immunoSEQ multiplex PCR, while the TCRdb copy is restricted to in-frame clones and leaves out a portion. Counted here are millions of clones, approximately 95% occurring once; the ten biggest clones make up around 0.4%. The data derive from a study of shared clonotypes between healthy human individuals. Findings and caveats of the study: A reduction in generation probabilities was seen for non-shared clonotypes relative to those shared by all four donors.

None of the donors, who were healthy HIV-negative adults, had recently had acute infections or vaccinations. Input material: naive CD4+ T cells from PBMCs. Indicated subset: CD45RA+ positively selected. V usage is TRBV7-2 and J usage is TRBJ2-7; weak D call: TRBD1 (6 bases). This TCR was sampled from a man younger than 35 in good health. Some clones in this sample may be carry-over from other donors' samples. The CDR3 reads CASSLYRAEQYF. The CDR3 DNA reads TGTGCCAGCAGCTTATACAGGGCCGAGCAGTACTTC.